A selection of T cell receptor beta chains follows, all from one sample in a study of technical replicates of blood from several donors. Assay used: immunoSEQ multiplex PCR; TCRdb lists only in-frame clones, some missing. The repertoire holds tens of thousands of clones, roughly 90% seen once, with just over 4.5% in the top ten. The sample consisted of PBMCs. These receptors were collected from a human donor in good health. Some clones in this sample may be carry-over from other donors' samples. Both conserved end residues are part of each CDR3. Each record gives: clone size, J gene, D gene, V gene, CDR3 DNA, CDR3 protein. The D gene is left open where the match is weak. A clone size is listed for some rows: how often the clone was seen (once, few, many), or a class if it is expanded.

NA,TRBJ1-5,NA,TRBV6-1,TGTGCCAGCAGTCCGGGACTGGACTGGCAGCCCCAGCATTTT,CASSPGLDWQPQHF
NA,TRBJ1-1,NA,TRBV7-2,TGTGCCAGCAGCCCCGTGGGGGGAAACACTGAAGCTTTCTTT,CASSPVGGNTEAFF
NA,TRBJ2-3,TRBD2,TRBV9,TGTGCCAGCAGCGTAAGGACTAGCGGGAGGGAGAGGGATACGCAGTATTTT,CASSVRTSGRERDTQYF
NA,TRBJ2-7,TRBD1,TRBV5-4,TGTGCCAGCAGCTTGGTTCGACAGGGGGCCCGGGAGCAGTACTTC,CASSLVRQGAREQYF
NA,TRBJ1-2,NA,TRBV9,TGTGCCAGCAGTCCTACCATCCTCAGGGGAAATGGCTACACCTTC,CASSPTILRGNGYTF
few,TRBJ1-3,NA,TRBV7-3,TGTGCCAGCAGCCTGGGACAAGCCACAGATGCCCTATATTTT,CASSLGQATDALYF
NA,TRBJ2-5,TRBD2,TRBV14,TGTGCCAGCAGCCAGGCTCTTAGCGGGGCTGCGGAGACCCAGTACTTC,CASSQALSGAAETQYF
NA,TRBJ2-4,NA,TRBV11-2,TGTGCCAGCTCCCTGCGGGTGGTCGAGGGAGGCATTCAGTACTTC,CASSLRVVEGGIQYF
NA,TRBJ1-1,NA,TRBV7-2,TGTGCCAGCAGCTTAGCGAGAAGGAACACTGAAGCTTTCTTT,CASSLARRNTEAFF
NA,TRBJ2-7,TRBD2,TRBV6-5,TGTGCCAGCAGTTACTCGCTGGCTAGCGGGTCGTACGAGCAGTACTTC,CASSYSLASGSYEQYF
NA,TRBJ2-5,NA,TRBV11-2,TGTGCCAGCAGCTTAGATAATCGGGAGAGTCAAGAGACCCAGTACTTC,CASSLDNRESQETQYF
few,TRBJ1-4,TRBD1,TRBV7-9,TGTGCCAGCAGCCTCGGACAGGGACTAACTCCTGAAAAACTGTTTTTT,CASSLGQGLTPEKLFF
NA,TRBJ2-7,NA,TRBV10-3,TGTGCCATGAGGACAGCGGATGAGCAGTACTTC,CAMRTADEQYF
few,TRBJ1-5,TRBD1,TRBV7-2,TGTGCCAGCAGCTTATCCGGGACAGGGGGCTTTCAGCCCCAGCATTTT,CASSLSGTGGFQPQHF
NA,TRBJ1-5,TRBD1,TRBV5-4,TGTGCCAGCAGCGGGCAGAGGGGGCTGAGCAATCAGCCCCAGCATTTT,CASSGQRGLSNQPQHF
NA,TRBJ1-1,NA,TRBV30,TGTGCCTGTTCGGAGGGGTCGATGGCTGAAGCTTTCTTT,CACSEGSMAEAFF
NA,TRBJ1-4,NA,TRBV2,TGTGCCAGCAGTGAAGCGGCGGGGGGGACTAATGAAAAACTGTTTTTT,CASSEAAGGTNEKLFF
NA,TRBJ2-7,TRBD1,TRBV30,TGTGCCTGGAGTCTCCCCGGACAGGGTATTTACGAGCAGTACTTC,CAWSLPGQGIYEQYF
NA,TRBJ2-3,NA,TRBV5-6,TGTGCCAGCAGCCAGCGTTCGGGGGGCATTGGTACCGATACGCAGTATTTT,CASSQRSGGIGTDTQYF
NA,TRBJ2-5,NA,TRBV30,TGTGCCTGGAGCGGTCTGACTACTCTCCAAGAGACCCAGTACTTC,CAWSGLTTLQETQYF
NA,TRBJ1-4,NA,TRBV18,TGTGCCAGCTCACCCGATTTTCCTCGTGGGGCCGGTGAAAAACTGTTTTTT,CASSPDFPRGAGEKLFF
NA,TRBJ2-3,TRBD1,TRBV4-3,TGCGCCAGCAGCCAATATGGCCCAGGGGGCGTAGATACGCAGTATTTT,CASSQYGPGGVDTQYF
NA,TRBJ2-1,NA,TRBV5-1,TGCGCCAGCAGCTCGGACAGGGAGGGTGAGCAGTTCTTC,CASSSDREGEQFF
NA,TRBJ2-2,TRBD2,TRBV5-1,TGCGCCAGCAGCTTGAAGAAGACGGGGGGGAACACCGGGGAGCTGTTTTTT,CASSLKKTGGNTGELFF
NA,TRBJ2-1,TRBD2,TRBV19,TGTGCCAGTACCAGCGCTAGCGGGAGGCGGTTGGCGTTCAATGAGCAGTTCTTC,CASTSASGRRLAFNEQFF
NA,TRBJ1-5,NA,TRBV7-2,TGTGCCAGCAGCTTAAGGGACACGACCCAGCATTTT,CASSLRDTTQHF